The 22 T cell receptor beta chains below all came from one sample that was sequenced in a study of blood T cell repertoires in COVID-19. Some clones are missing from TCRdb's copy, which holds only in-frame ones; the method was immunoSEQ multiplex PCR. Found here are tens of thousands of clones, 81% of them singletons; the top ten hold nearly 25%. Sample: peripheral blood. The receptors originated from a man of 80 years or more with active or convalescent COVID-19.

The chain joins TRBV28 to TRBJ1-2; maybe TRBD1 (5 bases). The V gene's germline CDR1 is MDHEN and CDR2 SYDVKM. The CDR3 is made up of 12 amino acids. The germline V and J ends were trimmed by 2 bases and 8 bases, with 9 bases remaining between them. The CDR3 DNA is TGTGCCAGCAGTTTAGAAGGGGTAGGCTACACCTTC. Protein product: CASSLEGVGYTF.

CDR3 in amino acids: CASSPRGVKDDYGYTF. In nucleotides, the CDR3 is TGTGCCAGCAGCCCTAGAGGAGTCAAAGACGACTATGGCTACACCTTC. The rearrangement links TRBV6-2 or TRBV6-3 to TRBJ1-2; no firm D call. V shed 6 bases and J shed 3 bases, with 20 bases lying between them. This CDR3 has 16 residues. Looked up from germline, CDR1 is MNHEY and CDR2 is SVGEGT.

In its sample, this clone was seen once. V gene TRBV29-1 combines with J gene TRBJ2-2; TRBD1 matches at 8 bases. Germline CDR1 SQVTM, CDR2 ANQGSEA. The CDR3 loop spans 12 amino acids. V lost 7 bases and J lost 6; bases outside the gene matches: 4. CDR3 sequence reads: CSARQGPGELFF. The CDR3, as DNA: TGCAGCGCTAGACAGGGGCCCGGGGAGCTGTTTTTT.

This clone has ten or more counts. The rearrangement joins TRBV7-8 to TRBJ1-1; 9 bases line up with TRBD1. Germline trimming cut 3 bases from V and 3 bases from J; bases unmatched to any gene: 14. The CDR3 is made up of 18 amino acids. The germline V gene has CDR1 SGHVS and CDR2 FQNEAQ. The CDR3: CASSFSRDRADPDTEAFF. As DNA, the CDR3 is TGTGCCAGCAGCTTCAGCCGGGACAGGGCTGATCCGGACACTGAAGCTTTCTTT.

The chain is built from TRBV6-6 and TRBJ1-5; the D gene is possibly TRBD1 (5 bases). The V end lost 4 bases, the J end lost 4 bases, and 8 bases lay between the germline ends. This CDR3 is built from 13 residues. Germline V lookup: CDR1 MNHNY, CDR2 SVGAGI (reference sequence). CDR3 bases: TGTGCCAGCAGTTTAGGGGTAAATCAGCCCCAGCATTTT. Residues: CASSLGVNQPQHF.

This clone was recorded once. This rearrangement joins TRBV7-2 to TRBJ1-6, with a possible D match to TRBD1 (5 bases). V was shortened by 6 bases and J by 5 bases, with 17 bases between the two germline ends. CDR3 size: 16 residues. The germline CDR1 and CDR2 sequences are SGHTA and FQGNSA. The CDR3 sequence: CASRRSSTGDNSPLHF. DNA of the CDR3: TGTGCCAGCAGGCGTTCGAGCACAGGCGATAATTCACCCCTCCACTTT.

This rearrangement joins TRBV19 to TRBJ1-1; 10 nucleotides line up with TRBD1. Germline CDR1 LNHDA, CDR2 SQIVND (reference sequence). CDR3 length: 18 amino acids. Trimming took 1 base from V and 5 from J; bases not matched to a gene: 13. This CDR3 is CASSIAQPAGQGRTEAFF. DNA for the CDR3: TGTGCCAGTAGTATAGCGCAACCCGCGGGACAGGGGAGGACTGAAGCTTTCTTT. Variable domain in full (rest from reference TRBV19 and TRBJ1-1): DGGITQSPKYLFRKEGQNVTLSCEQNLNHDAMYWYRQDPGQGLRLIYYSQIVNDFQKGDIAEGYSVSREKKESFPLTVTSAQKNPTAFYLCASSIAQPAGQGRTEAFFGQGTRLTVV.

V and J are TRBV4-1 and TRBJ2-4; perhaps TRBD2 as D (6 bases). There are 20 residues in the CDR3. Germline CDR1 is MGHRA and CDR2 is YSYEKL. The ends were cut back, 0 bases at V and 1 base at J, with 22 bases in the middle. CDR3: CASSQDRGGGQGWAKNIQYF. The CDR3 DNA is TGCGCCAGCAGCCAAGATCGGGGTGGAGGGCAGGGTTGGGCCAAAAACATTCAGTACTTC.

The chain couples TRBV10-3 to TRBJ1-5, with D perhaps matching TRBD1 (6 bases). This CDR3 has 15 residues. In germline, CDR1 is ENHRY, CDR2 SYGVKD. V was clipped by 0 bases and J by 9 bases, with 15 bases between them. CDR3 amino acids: CAISESQGTRRPQHF. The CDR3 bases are TGTGCCATCAGTGAGTCACAGGGAACAAGGCGGCCCCAGCATTTT.

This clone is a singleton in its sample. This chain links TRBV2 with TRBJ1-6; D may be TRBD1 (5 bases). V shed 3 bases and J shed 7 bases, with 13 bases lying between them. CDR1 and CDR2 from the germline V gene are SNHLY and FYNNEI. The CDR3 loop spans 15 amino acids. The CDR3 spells CASSDMQGGNSPLHF. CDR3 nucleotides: TGTGCCAGCAGTGATATGCAGGGAGGGAATTCACCCCTCCACTTT.

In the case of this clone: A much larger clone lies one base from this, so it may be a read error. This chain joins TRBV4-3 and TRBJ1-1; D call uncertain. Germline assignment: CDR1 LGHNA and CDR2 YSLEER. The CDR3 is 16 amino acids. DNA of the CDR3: TGCCCCAGCAGCCGACGATTCACCGGGATCAACACTGAAGCTTTCTTT. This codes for CPSSRRFTGINTEAFF.

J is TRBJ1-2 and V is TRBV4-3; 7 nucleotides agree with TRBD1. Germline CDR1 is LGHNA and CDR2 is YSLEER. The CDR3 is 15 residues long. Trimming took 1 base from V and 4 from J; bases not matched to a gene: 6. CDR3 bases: TGCGCCAGCAGCCAAGTACAGGGGCCTCGCTATGGCTACACCTTC. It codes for CASSQVQGPRYGYTF.

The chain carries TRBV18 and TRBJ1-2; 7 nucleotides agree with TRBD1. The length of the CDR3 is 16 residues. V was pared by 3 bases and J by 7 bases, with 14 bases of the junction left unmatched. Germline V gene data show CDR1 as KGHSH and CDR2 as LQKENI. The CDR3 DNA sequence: TGTGCCAGCTCACCTACCGGGACAGACCGATTCGGTGGCTACACCTTC. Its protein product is CASSPTGTDRFGGYTF.

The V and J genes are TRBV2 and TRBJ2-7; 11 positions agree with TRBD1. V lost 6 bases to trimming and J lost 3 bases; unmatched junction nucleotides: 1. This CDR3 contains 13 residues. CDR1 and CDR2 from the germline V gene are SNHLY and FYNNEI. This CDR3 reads CASRGQGDYEQYF. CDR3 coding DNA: TGTGCCAGCAGGGGACAGGGGGACTACGAGCAGTACTTC.

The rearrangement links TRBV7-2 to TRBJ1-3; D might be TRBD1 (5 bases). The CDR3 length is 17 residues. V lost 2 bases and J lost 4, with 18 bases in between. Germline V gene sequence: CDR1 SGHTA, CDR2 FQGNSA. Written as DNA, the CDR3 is TGTGCCAGCAGCTTATATCAAGGCCAAAGGGGAGGAAACACCATATATTTT. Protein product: CASSLYQGQRGGNTIYF.

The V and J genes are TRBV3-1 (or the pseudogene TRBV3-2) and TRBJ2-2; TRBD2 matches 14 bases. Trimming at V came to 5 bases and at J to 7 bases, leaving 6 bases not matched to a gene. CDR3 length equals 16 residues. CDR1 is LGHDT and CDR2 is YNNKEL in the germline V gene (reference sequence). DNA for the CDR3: TGTGCCAGCAGCACGACTAGCGGGGGGGCCCACGGGGAGCTGTTTTTT. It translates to CASSTTSGGAHGELFF.

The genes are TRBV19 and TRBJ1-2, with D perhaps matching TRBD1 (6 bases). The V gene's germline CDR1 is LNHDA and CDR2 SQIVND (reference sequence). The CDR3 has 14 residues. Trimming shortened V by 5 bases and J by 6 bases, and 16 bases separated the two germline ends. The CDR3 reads CASSSLLQGDGYTF. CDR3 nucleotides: TGTGCCAGTAGTTCCCTATTACAGGGAGATGGCTACACCTTC.

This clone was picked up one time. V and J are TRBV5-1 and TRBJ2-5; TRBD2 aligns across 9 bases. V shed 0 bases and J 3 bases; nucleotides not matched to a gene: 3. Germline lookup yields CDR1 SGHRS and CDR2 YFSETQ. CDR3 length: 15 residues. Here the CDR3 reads CASSLAVAGEETQYF. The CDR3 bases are TGCGCCAGCAGCTTGGCCGTAGCGGGGGAAGAGACCCAGTACTTC.

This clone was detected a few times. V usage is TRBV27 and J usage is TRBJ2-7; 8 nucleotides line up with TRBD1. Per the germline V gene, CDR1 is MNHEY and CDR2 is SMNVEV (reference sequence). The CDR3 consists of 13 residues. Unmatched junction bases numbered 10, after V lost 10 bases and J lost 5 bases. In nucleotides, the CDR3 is TGTGCCACCGCCGGACAGGGCGGCCACGAGCAGTACTTC. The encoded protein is CATAGQGGHEQYF.

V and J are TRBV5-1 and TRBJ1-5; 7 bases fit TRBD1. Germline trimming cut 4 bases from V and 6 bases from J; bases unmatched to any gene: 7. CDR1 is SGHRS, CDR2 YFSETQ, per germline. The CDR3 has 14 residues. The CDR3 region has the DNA TGCGCCAGCAGCATAGGGGGCGCGGGTCAGCCCCAGCATTTT. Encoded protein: CASSIGGAGQPQHF. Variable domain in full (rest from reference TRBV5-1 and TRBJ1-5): KAGVTQTPRYLIKTRGQQVTLSCSPISGHRSVSWYQQTPGQGLQFLFEYFSETQRNKGNFPGRFSGRQFSNSRSEMNVSTLELGDSALYLCASSIGGAGQPQHFGDGTRLSIL.

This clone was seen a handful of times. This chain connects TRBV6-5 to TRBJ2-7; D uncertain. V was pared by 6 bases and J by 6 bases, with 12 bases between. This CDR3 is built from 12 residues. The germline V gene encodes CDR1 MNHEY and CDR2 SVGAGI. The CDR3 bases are TGTGCCAGCAGACCCGGCGGTGGCGAGCAGTACTTC. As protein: CASRPGGGEQYF.

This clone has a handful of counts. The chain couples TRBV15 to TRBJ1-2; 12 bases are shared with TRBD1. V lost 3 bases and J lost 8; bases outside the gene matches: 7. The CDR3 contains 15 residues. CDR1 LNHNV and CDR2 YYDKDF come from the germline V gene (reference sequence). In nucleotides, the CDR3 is TGTGCCACCAGCAGCGGGGACAGGGGGCGAGAAGGCTACACCTTC. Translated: CATSSGDRGREGYTF.